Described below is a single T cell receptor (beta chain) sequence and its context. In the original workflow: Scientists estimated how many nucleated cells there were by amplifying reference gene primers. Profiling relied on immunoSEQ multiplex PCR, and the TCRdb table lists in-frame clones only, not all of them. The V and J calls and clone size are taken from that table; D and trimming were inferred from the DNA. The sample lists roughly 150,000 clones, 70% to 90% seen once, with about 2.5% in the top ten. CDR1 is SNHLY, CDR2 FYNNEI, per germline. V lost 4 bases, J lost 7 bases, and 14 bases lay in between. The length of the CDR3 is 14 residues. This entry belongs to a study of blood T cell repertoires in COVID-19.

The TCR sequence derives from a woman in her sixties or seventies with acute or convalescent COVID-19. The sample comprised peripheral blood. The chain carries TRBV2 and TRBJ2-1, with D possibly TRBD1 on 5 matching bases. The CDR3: CASSVLTARNEQFF. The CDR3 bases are TGTGCCAGCAGTGTCTTGACAGCACGAAATGAGCAGTTCTTC.